The entry below gives a single T cell receptor beta chain sequence along with its context. Its antigen is as yet unknown. Authors' processing steps: Matches to published virus-specific TCRB sequences were rare among patient CD8+ clones larger than 1%. Measured with immunoSEQ multiplex PCR; TCRdb has only the in-frame clones, and not every one. V, J and clone size were drawn from that table, and D and trimming were deduced from the DNA. The sample lists about 23,000 clones; about four fifths were seen once. This sample stems from a study of somatic mutations in cytotoxic T cells in rheumatoid arthritis. Germline V gives CDR1 SGHRS, CDR2 YFSETQ. V was clipped by 6 bases and J by 4 bases, with 23 bases between them. The CDR3 sequence is 16 residues long. General study results and limits: Antigens targeted by the expanded CD8+ clones were unknown. Neither rheumatoid arthritis patients nor age-matched healthy controls had significantly different CD8+ T-cell clonality from the other group. An age-related increase in CD8+ clonality was seen in rheumatoid arthritis patients but not in healthy controls.

The chain couples TRBV5-1 to TRBJ2-7; the D gene is possibly TRBD2 (6 bases). This TCR was recovered from an adult with rheumatoid arthritis. What was sequenced was CD8+ T cells sorted from blood. This CDR3 is CASTTDGRGVRYEQYF. The DNA of the CDR3 is TGCGCCAGCACGACTGACGGGAGAGGGGTGAGGTACGAGCAGTACTTC.